The sequence of this T cell receptor (beta chain) was determined in a study of T cells in tumors after PD-1 blockade. Whole-study context: Prior checkpoint blockade, systemic immunosuppressant use, or anti-cancer therapy within 4 weeks excluded patients. A subset received ongoing vismodegib 150 mg daily alongside anti-PD-1 therapy. Peripheral blood samples averaged around 40,000 unique clonotypes and more than 90,000 templates. Study observations and caveats: About 41% of tumor TCR clonotypes were also found in blood.

There are 17 residues in the CDR3. CDR1 and CDR2 from the germline V gene are SGHDT and YYEEEE. The ends lost 4 bases at V and 5 bases at J; junction bases unmatched: 10. In its sample, this clone was seen once. Its antigen is still unknown. Only in-frame clones appear in the TCRdb table, and some are missing; sequencing was by immunoSEQ multiplex PCR. The sample yields more than 40,000 clones, approximately 84% seen once. This clonotype was obtained from a human donor with basal cell carcinoma. This material consisted of PBMCs, taken before anti-PD-1 treatment. This chain links TRBV5-6 with TRBJ2-5; 14 bases are a match to TRBD2. The CDR3 DNA reads as TGTGCCAGCAGCCTCGGGACTAGCGGGGGCCGGGGGGAGACCCAGTACTTC. It translates to CASSLGTSGGRGETQYF.